This TCR beta chain was found in a study of vaccination effects on CD4 cells after COVID-19. Antigen-specific CD4+ T cells were expanded (with viral peptide pools) by the ViraFEST assay ahead of sequencing. Investigators separated out CD4+ T cells once 10 days of culture had passed. Having tested negative for nucleocapsid antibodies, the vaccine recipients showed no prior SARS-CoV-2 infection. It was on days 3 and 7 that half the medium was replaced with IL-2 medium. Sequenced by immunoSEQ multiplex PCR; TCRdb stores in-frame clones only, minus some. Altogether about 73,000 clones are present, 65% to 75% being singletons, with the ten largest covering around 2.9%. Of note for this clone: What it recognizes is unknown.

The CDR3 runs to 15 residues. Trimming took 6 bases from V and 10 from J; bases not matched to a gene: 10. Looked up from germline, CDR1 is MNHEY and CDR2 is SVGAGI. The chain couples TRBV6-5 to TRBJ2-1, with 12 bases lining up with TRBD2. The material was CD4+ T cells from PBMCs cultured with HCoV-NL63 spike peptides, obtained before COVID-19 vaccination. This clonotype originated in a human donor who received a COVID-19 vaccine. CDR3 sequence: CASRGSSGGAREQFF. The CDR3 region has the DNA TGTGCCAGCAGGGGGTCTAGCGGGGGGGCTAGGGAGCAGTTCTTC.